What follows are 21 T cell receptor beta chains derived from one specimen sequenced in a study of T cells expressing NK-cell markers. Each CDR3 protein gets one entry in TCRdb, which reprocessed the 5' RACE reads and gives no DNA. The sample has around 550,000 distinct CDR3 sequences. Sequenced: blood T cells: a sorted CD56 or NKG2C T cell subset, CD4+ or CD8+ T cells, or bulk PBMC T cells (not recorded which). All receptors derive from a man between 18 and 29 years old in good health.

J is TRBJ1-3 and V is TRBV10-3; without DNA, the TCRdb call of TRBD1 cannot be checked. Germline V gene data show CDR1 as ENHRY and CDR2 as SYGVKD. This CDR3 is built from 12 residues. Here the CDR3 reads CAISQGQDTIYF.

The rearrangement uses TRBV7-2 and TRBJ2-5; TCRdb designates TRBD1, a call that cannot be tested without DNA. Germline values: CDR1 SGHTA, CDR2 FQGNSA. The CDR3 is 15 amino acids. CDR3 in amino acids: CASSRNHAGLETQYF.

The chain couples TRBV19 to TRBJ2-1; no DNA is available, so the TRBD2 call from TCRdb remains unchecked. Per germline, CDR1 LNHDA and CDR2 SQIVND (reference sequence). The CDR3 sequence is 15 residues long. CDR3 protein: CASRAAGNLYNEQFF.

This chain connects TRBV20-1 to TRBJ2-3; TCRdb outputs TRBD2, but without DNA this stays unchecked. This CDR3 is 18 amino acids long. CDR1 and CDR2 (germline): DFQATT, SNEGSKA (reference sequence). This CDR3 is CSASAYRDLAGGEDTQYF.

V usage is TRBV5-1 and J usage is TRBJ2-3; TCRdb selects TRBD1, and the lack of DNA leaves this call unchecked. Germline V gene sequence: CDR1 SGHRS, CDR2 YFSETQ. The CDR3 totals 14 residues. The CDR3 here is CASSRTDRVDTQYF.

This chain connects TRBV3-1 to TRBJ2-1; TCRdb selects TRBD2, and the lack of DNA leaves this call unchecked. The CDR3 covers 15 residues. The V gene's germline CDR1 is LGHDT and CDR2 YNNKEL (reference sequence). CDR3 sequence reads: CASSRGGGAYNEQFF.

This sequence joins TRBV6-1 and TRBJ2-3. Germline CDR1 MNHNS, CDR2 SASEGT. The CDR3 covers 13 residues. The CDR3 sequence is CASSTSAGDTQYF.

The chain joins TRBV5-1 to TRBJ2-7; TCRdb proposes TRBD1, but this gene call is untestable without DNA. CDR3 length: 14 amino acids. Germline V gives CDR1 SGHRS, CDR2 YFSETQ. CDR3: CASSLDRGVYEQYF. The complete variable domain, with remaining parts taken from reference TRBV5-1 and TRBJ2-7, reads KAGVTQTPRYLIKTRGQQVTLSCSPISGHRSVSWYQQTPGQGLQFLFEYFSETQRNKGNFPGRFSGRQFSNSRSEMNVSTLELGDSALYLCASSLDRGVYEQYFGPGTRLTVT.

This CDR3 reads CASSEQRELFNEQYF. This sequence joins TRBV2 and TRBJ2-7; there is no DNA to check the TCRdb D call of TRBD2. Looked up from germline, CDR1 is SNHLY and CDR2 is FYNNEI. This CDR3 contains 15 residues.

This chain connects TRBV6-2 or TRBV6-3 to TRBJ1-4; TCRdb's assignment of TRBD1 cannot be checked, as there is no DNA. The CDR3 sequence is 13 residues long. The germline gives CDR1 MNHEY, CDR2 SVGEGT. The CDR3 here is CASNKDGRKKLFF.

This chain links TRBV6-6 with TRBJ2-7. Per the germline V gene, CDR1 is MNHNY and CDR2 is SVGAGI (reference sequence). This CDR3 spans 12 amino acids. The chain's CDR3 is CASSYSRFEQYF.

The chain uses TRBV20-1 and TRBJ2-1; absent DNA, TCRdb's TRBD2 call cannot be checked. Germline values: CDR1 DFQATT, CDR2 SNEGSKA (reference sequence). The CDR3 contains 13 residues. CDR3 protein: CSATQGPATEQFF.

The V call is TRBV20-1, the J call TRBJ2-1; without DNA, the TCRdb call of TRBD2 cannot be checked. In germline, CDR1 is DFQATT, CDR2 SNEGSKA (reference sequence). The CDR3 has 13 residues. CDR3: CSETSGLGNEQFF.

This chain's CDR3 is CASSLPEGLGYTF. The chain couples TRBV5-1 to TRBJ1-2; TCRdb's assignment of TRBD1 cannot be checked, as there is no DNA. Germline-derived CDR1 and CDR2 are SGHRS and YFSETQ. CDR3 length equals 13 residues.

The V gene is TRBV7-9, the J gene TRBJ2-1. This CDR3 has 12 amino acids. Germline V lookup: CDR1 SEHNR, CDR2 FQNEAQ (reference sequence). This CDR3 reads CASSLSTYEQFF.

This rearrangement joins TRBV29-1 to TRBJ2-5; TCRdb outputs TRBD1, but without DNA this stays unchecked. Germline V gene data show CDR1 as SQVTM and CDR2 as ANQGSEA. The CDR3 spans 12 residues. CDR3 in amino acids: CSVVVGTETQYF.

CDR3 amino acids: CASSDSRETQYF. The genes are TRBV10-2 and TRBJ2-5. CDR1 and CDR2 (germline): WSHSY, SAAADI. The CDR3 covers 12 residues.

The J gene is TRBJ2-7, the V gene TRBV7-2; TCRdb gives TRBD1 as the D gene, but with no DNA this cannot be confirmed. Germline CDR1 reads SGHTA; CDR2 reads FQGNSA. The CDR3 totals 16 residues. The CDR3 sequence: CASNKLGTGLRYEQYF.

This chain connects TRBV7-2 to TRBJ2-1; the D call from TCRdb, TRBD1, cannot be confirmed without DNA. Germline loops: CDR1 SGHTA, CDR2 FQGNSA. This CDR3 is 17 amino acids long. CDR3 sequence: CASSLRLSQSSYNEQFF.

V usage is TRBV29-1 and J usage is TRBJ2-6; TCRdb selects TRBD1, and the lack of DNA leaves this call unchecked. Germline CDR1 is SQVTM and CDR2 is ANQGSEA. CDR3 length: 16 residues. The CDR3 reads CSVEWWTGFGANVLTF.

This chain's CDR3 is CASSPHRVISGNEQFF. The gene calls are TRBV27 and TRBJ2-1; TCRdb lists TRBD1, though no DNA is available to test this call. Germline CDR1 reads MNHEY; CDR2 reads SMNVEV (reference sequence). The CDR3 sequence is 16 residues long.